One and the same sample provided the 27 T cell receptor beta chains below, sequenced in a study of T-cell memory formation after mild COVID-19. A single record per CDR3 protein comes from TCRdb applying MiXCR to the 5' RACE reads. The sample includes about 430,000 distinct CDR3 sequences, around 24% of them seen just once. Sample: PBMCs or a T cell subset sorted from them (not recorded which). Receptors were obtained from an adult woman who had mild COVID-19 (a few samples of this study predate the infection). Cell type and time point are not known.

Written as DNA, the CDR3 is TGTGCCAGCAGTGAAAGAGGGTGGCCCCAGCATTTT. Translated: CASSERGWPQHF. V is TRBV6-1 and J is TRBJ1-5; D gene ambiguous. V shed 2 bases and J shed 9 bases, with 8 bases lying between them. The CDR3 is 12 residues long. Germline loops: CDR1 MNHNS, CDR2 SASEGT.

This clonotype was observed a handful of times. The V and J genes are TRBV5-1 and TRBJ2-1, with TRBD2 matching over 14 bases. The CDR3 is 15 residues long. Trimming removed 7 bases from V and 9 bases from J; junction bases left unmatched: 9. CDR1 and CDR2 from the germline V gene are SGHRS and YFSETQ. The CDR3 loop reads CASGAGTSGRSEQFF. The CDR3 DNA sequence: TGCGCCAGCGGCGCCGGGACTAGCGGGAGAAGTGAGCAGTTCTTC.

The gene calls are TRBV5-5 and TRBJ2-7; D perhaps matches TRBD1 (5 bases). Germline V gene sequence: CDR1 SGHKS, CDR2 YYEKEE (reference sequence). The V gene lost 0 bases and the J gene lost 2 bases, with 12 bases spanning the gap. This CDR3 has 15 residues. CDR3 sequence (DNA): TGTGCCAGCAGCTTGGATCAGGGATTAGCCTACGAGCAGTACTTC. Translated: CASSLDQGLAYEQYF.

This clonotype was observed a handful of times. The gene calls are TRBV10-3 and TRBJ1-1; TRBD1 might be the D (5 bases). V gave up 2 bases and J gave up 4 bases, with 8 bases separating them. Per the germline V gene, CDR1 is ENHRY and CDR2 is SYGVKD. This CDR3 spans 13 amino acids. DNA for the CDR3: TGTGCCATCAGTGAGACAGGACGCACTGAAGCTTTCTTT. The encoded protein is CAISETGRTEAFF.

V usage is TRBV7-2 and J usage is TRBJ2-7; D gene unclear. This CDR3 is built from 12 residues. CDR1 and CDR2 from the germline V gene are SGHTA and FQGNSA. V shed 2 bases and J shed 3 bases, with 5 bases lying between them. The CDR3 DNA reads as TGTGCCAGCAGCTTATTCAACTACGAGCAGTACTTC. Translating it yields CASSLFNYEQYF.

This clonotype was detected a few times. This sequence joins TRBV12-3 or TRBV12-4 and TRBJ2-5, with 7 bases identical to TRBD2. The CDR3 consists of 11 residues. The junction had 3 bases not matched to a gene; V was cut back by 9 bases and J by 5 bases. The CDR3 region is CASDGGETQYF. CDR3 coding DNA: TGTGCCAGTGACGGGGGGGAGACCCAGTACTTC.

The V call is TRBV24-1, the J call TRBJ2-2; D gene ambiguous. CDR1 and CDR2 (germline): KGHDR, SFDVKD. The CDR3 runs to 13 residues. With 6 bases removed from V and 2 bases from J, the gap between germline ends came to 6 bases. This CDR3 is CATSLTNTGELFF. The CDR3 coding sequence is TGTGCCACCAGTTTGACTAACACCGGGGAGCTGTTTTTT.

This clonotype was detected only a few times. This rearrangement joins TRBV25-1 to TRBJ2-3, with D perhaps TRBD1 (6 bases). Trimming took off 7 bases at V and 1 base at J, with 12 bases between the two ends. This CDR3 spans 14 amino acids. Per the germline V gene, CDR1 is MGHDK and CDR2 is SYGVNS. The CDR3 loop is CASTSGAGTDTQYF. DNA for the CDR3: TGTGCCAGCACATCAGGGGCTGGCACAGATACGCAGTATTTT.

The chain links TRBV5-6 to TRBJ2-1; D is uncertain. The germline V gene encodes CDR1 SGHDT and CDR2 YYEEEE. This CDR3 has 13 residues. Trimming stripped 3 bases from V and 3 bases from J, with 7 bases between. Here the CDR3 reads CASSYDNYNEQFF. CDR3 in DNA: TGTGCCAGCAGCTATGACAACTACAATGAGCAGTTCTTC.

The chain employs TRBV20-1 and TRBJ2-3; D possibly corresponds to TRBD1 (6 bases). The CDR3 runs to 17 residues. Germline V CDR1 and CDR2: DFQATT, SNEGSKA (reference sequence). Trimming took off 0 bases at V and 3 bases at J, with 19 bases between the two ends. The CDR3 sequence: CSARDRDTELTTDTQYF. The CDR3 nucleotides are TGCAGTGCTAGAGACCGGGACACCGAGTTGACAACAGATACGCAGTATTTT.

V gene TRBV29-1 combines with J gene TRBJ2-5, with unresolved D. Trimming pared 6 bases from V and 5 bases from J, leaving 7 bases between. Germline CDR1 and CDR2: SQVTM and ANQGSEA. The length of the CDR3 is 10 residues. This chain's CDR3 is CSVVRETQYF. CDR3 nucleotides: TGCAGCGTAGTCAGGGAGACCCAGTACTTC.

This clonotype was seen a few times. V gene TRBV15 combines with J gene TRBJ2-7; 7 nucleotides agree with TRBD2. Germline-derived CDR1 and CDR2 are LNHNV and YYDKDF (reference sequence). The V gene end was trimmed by 3 bases and the J gene end by 5 bases; junction bases not matched to a gene: 13. The CDR3 contains 16 residues. CDR3 bases: TGTGCCACCAGCAGGAGGTTTGGCGGGAGCGTGGACGAGCAGTACTTC. It codes for CATSRRFGGSVDEQYF.

In the case of this clonotype: One junction end does not reproduce the germline sequence, and a read error may be involved. The chain couples TRBV25-1 to TRBJ2-3; TRBD2 might be the D (5 bases). The CDR3 sequence is 14 residues long. The germline V gene has CDR1 MGHDK and CDR2 SYGVNS. The CDR3 region is CACSERLGTDTQYF. The CDR3 DNA reads as TGTGCCTGCAGTGAGCGGCTAGGCACAGATACGCAGTATTTT.

The chain links TRBV29-1 to TRBJ2-3; 8 positions agree with TRBD2. V trimming: 5 bases; J trimming: 2 bases; junction bases outside the gene matches: 6. The germline V gene encodes CDR1 SQVTM and CDR2 ANQGSEA. CDR3 length: 14 residues. CDR3 DNA sequence: TGCAGCGTTCTTCCACTAGCGGTCACAGATACGCAGTATTTT. Its translation: CSVLPLAVTDTQYF.

The chain couples TRBV27 to TRBJ1-6; D is unresolved. CDR1 and CDR2 from the germline V gene are MNHEY and SMNVEV (reference sequence). Trimming shortened V by 1 base and J by 7 bases, and 11 bases separated the two germline ends. This CDR3 region has 15 residues. The CDR3 DNA is TGTGCCAGCAGTTTATGGGCAGCCAGAAATTCACCCCTCCACTTT. The encoded protein is CASSLWAARNSPLHF.

This clonotype was recorded only once. The rearrangement joins TRBV7-2 to TRBJ1-2, with TRBD1 matching 12 bases. The germline V gene encodes CDR1 SGHTA and CDR2 FQGNSA. With 2 bases clipped from V and 4 bases from J, the junction kept 8 bases outside the gene matches. There are 17 residues in the CDR3. CDR3 in amino acids: CASSLFTGTGGTYGYTF. Written as DNA, the CDR3 is TGTGCCAGCAGCTTATTTACCGGGACAGGGGGCACCTATGGCTACACCTTC. The variable domain in full, completed from reference TRBV7-2 and TRBJ1-2, reads GAGVSQSPSNKVTEKGKDVELRCDPISGHTALYWYRQSLGQGLEFLIYFQGNSAPDKSGLPSDRFSAERTGGSVSTLTIQRTQQEDSAVYLCASSLFTGTGGTYGYTFGSGTRLTVV.

This chain connects TRBV12-3 or TRBV12-4 to TRBJ1-1, with a tentative D call TRBD1 (6 bases). Trimming took 1 base from V and 10 from J, leaving 22 bases between them. The CDR3 sequence is 16 residues long. The CDR3 loop reads CASSLGAGVTFQRAFF. DNA of the CDR3: TGTGCCAGCAGTTTAGGGGCAGGGGTTACTTTCCAGAGAGCTTTCTTT.

This clonotype has just a few counts. The chain is built from TRBV12-3 or TRBV12-4 and TRBJ2-1; D ambiguous. The CDR3 contains 14 residues. V was trimmed by 5 bases and J by 1 base, leaving 9 bases between them. DNA for the CDR3: TGTGCCAGCAGTCCGTTGGGGTCCTACAATGAGCAGTTCTTC. Protein: CASSPLGSYNEQFF.

The table lists this clonotype with a few counts. This chain links TRBV7-2 with TRBJ2-3; tentatively, D is TRBD1 or TRBD2 (5 bases each). Per germline, CDR1 SGHTA and CDR2 FQGNSA. Trimming took off 5 bases at V and 6 bases at J, with 15 bases between the two ends. The CDR3 has 14 residues. CDR3 sequence: CASSEGPPPDTQYF. DNA of the CDR3: TGTGCCAGCAGCGAGGGACCCCCCCCCGATACGCAGTATTTT.

Only a few counts were recorded for this clonotype. The CDR3 region has the DNA TGTGCCAGTAGTATAGGAAGGGGCAGCACCGGGGAGCTGTTTTTT. Amino acids: CASSIGRGSTGELFF. The chain employs TRBV19 and TRBJ2-2; tentatively, D is TRBD1 (5 bases). Deletions cut 1 base from V and 4 bases from J, with 10 bases between. The CDR3 has 15 amino acids. Germline V gene lookup returns CDR1 LNHDA and CDR2 SQIVND (reference sequence). Based on the CDR3 plus reference TRBV19 and TRBJ2-2, the full variable domain is DGGITQSPKYLFRKEGQNVTLSCEQNLNHDAMYWYRQDPGQGLRLIYYSQIVNDFQKGDIAEGYSVSREKKESFPLTVTSAQKNPTAFYLCASSIGRGSTGELFFGEGSRLTVL.

The table lists this clonotype with a few counts. The V and J genes are TRBV7-2 and TRBJ2-5; D is perhaps TRBD1 (6 bases). V was cut by 4 bases and J by 2 bases, with 11 bases left in between. CDR3 length equals 14 residues. Per the germline V gene, CDR1 is SGHTA and CDR2 is FQGNSA. CDR3 loop: CASSSDRIQETQYF. CDR3 DNA sequence: TGTGCCAGCAGCTCCGACAGGATTCAAGAGACCCAGTACTTC.

V usage is TRBV7-2 and J usage is TRBJ2-3, with TRBD2 identical over 8 bases. With V trimmed by 1 base and J by 5 bases, 5 bases remained unmatched. The CDR3 has 15 amino acids. Germline V lookup: CDR1 SGHTA, CDR2 FQGNSA. CDR3 sequence (DNA): TGTGCCAGCAGCTTAGTGGCGGGGGGCGAAGATACGCAGTATTTT. The encoded protein is CASSLVAGGEDTQYF.

The V gene is TRBV12-3 or TRBV12-4, the J gene TRBJ2-1; possibly TRBD1 for D (6 bases). CDR3 length: 16 residues. The ends were cut back, 4 bases at V and 0 bases at J, with 13 bases in the middle. CDR3 loop: CASSYGQSLSYNEQFF. The CDR3 region has the DNA TGTGCCAGCAGTTACGGACAGTCGCTCTCCTACAATGAGCAGTTCTTC.

The rearrangement uses TRBV29-1 and TRBJ2-1; TRBD2 agrees at 9 bases. The length of the CDR3 is 15 residues. Germline trimming cut 0 bases from V and 6 bases from J; bases unmatched to any gene: 6. Germline loops: CDR1 SQVTM, CDR2 ANQGSEA. CDR3 sequence reads: CSVEDGLAGINEQFF. The CDR3 coding sequence is TGCAGCGTTGAAGATGGGCTAGCGGGGATCAATGAGCAGTTCTTC.

This clonotype came up a few times. The chain is built from TRBV30 and TRBJ1-3; the D is unclear. Trimming removed 2 bases at V and 4 bases at J, with 12 bases between. Germline V gives CDR1 GTSNPN, CDR2 SVGIG (reference sequence). This CDR3 spans 14 amino acids. The DNA for the CDR3 is TGTGCCTGGAGTAAGGTGGGCCCGGGAAACACCATATATTTT. It codes for CAWSKVGPGNTIYF.

The genes are TRBV9 and TRBJ1-6; D is undetermined. From germline, CDR1 is SGDLS and CDR2 YYNGEE. Trimming removed 3 bases at V and 0 bases at J, with 7 bases between. CDR3 length equals 15 residues. The CDR3 nucleotides read TGTGCCAGCAGCGCGGGGAGCTCCTATAATTCACCCCTCCACTTT. Its translation is CASSAGSSYNSPLHF.

The rearrangement uses TRBV6-5 and TRBJ1-1; 7 positions agree with TRBD1. The V and J ends lost 4 bases and 7 bases, in that order; junction bases with no gene match: 9. The CDR3 covers 14 residues. The germline CDR1 and CDR2 sequences are MNHEY and SVGAGI. The CDR3 loop is CASSSKTGYNEAFF. CDR3 nucleotides: TGTGCCAGCAGTTCAAAGACAGGGTACAATGAAGCTTTCTTT.